This entry concerns a single TCR beta chain. One entry per CDR3 protein results from TCRdb running MiXCR on the 5' RACE reads. This sample carries roughly 350,000 distinct CDR3 sequences, 20% to 25% of them seen once, and the ten largest clones take around an eighth. This sample is part of a study of T-cell memory formation after mild COVID-19. Germline values: CDR1 SEHNR, CDR2 FQNEAQ (reference sequence). Trimming took 5 bases from V and 6 from J, leaving 12 bases between them. This CDR3 contains 13 residues. This clonotype originated in an adult woman who had mild COVID-19 (a few samples of this study predate the infection). Cell type and time point are not known. The chain couples TRBV7-9 to TRBJ2-3; D not certain. The sequenced sample consisted of PBMCs or a T cell subset sorted from them (not recorded which). The CDR3 DNA reads TGTGCCAGCAGCCCTACGCTTGGGGATACGCAGTATTTT. Translated, it gives CASSPTLGDTQYF.